This TCR beta chain was documented in a study of radiation and T cells in renal cell carcinoma. Measured with immunoSEQ multiplex PCR; TCRdb has only the in-frame clones, and not every one. The repertoire holds 100,000 to 150,000 clones, with around 82% as singletons. As for time point: blood 2 weeks post-SBRT. Treatment defined: 15 Gy SBRT to primary tumor, nephrectomy 4 weeks later. This clone is a singleton in its sample. This receptor was obtained from a man in his forties or fifties with renal cell carcinoma. The source was blood, collected from a patient whose treatment included radiotherapy and nephrectomy.

CDR3 sequence reads: CASSSRGAYEQYF. Here the CDR3 DNA reads TGTGCCAGCAGCTCCCGGGGGGCCTACGAGCAGTACTTC. The chain links TRBV5-4 to TRBJ2-7; the match to TRBD2 covers 7 bases. The germline gives CDR1 SGHNT, CDR2 YYREEE (reference sequence). The CDR3 covers 13 residues. Unmatched junction bases numbered 2, after V lost 3 bases and J lost 2 bases.